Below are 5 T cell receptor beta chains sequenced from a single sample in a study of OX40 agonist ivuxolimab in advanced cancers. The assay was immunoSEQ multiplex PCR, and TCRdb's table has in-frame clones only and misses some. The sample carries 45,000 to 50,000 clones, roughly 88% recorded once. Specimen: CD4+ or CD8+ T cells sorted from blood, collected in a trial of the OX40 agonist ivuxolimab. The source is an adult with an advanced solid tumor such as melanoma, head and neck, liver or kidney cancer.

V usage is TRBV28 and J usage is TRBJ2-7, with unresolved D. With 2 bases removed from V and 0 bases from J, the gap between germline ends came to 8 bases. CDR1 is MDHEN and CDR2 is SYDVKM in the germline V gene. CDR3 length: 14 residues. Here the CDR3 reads CASSLGAYSYEQYF. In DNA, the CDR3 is TGTGCCAGCAGTTTAGGCGCCTACTCCTACGAGCAGTACTTC.

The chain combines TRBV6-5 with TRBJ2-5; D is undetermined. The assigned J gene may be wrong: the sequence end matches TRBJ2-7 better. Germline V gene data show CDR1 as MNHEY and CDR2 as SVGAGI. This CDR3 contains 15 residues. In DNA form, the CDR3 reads TGTGCCAGCAGTTACTCGATTTATCAGCCCGACGAGCAGTACTTC. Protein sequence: CASSYSIYQPDEQYF.

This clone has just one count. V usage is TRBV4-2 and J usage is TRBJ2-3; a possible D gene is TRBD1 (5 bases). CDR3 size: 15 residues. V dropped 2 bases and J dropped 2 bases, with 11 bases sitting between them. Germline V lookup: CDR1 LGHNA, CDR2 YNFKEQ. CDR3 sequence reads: CASSQTGHTTDTQYF. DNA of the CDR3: TGTGCCAGCAGCCAAACCGGACATACCACAGATACGCAGTATTTT.

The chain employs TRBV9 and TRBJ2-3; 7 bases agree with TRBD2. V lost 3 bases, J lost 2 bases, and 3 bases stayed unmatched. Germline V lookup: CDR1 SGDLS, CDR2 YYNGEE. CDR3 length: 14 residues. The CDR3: CASSGRDYTDTQYF. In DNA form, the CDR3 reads TGTGCCAGCAGCGGGAGGGACTACACAGATACGCAGTATTTT.

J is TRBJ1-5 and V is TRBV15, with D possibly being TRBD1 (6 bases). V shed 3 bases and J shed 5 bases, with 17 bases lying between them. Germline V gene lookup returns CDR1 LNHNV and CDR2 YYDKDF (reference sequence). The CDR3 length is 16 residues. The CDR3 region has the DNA TGTGCCACCAGCAGGTTACCGGGACAAGGGGATCAGCCCCAGCATTTT. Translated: CATSRLPGQGDQPQHF.